These 20 T cell receptor beta chains originate from one sample sequenced in a study of OX40 agonist ivuxolimab in advanced cancers. The repertoire was sequenced with immunoSEQ multiplex PCR; TCRdb's copy has only in-frame clones and lacks some. The table has 84,000 or so clones, just over 90% seen once; the top ten hold about 0.45%. Sequenced material: CD4+ or CD8+ T cells sorted from blood, taken in a trial of the OX40 agonist ivuxolimab. All receptors come from an adult with an advanced solid tumor such as melanoma, head and neck, liver or kidney cancer.

The J gene is TRBJ2-2, the V gene TRBV10-1, with D perhaps matching TRBD1 or TRBD2 (5 bases each). The CDR3 spans 15 residues. Germline V CDR1 and CDR2: WNHNN, SYGVQD (reference sequence). Deletions cut 3 bases from V and 7 bases from J, with 15 bases between. CDR3 region: CASSDSGTGHGELFF. CDR3 DNA: TGCGCCAGCAGTGATTCGGGTACGGGGCACGGGGAGCTGTTTTTT.

The rearrangement uses TRBV5-4 and TRBJ2-7; 11 bases match TRBD1. CDR3 length: 15 amino acids. V shed 4 bases, J shed 6 bases, and the junction held 9 bases outside the gene matches. The germline gives CDR1 SGHNT, CDR2 YYREEE (reference sequence). CDR3 nucleotide sequence: TGTGCCAGCAGCGCGACCGGGACAGGGGGGTCCGAGCAGTACTTC. Residues: CASSATGTGGSEQYF.

This rearrangement joins TRBV14 to TRBJ2-1, with 9 bases fitting TRBD2. This CDR3 region has 16 residues. V shed 4 bases and J 5 bases; nucleotides not matched to a gene: 9. CDR1 and CDR2 (germline): SGHDN, FVKESK. CDR3 bases: TGTGCCAGCAGCCGACGATTAGCGGGAGTTAACAATGAGCAGTTCTTC. Protein sequence: CASSRRLAGVNNEQFF.

For the CDR3, the DNA is TGTGCCAGCCGTCGTGGGGACAGCTACACCGGGGAGCTGTTTTTT. Translating gives CASRRGDSYTGELFF. The chain employs TRBV6-1 and TRBJ2-2, with TRBD1 matching 7 bases. J lost 3 bases, V lost 8 bases, and 9 bases had no gene match. Looked up from germline, CDR1 is MNHNS and CDR2 is SASEGT. The CDR3 has 15 residues.

The chain combines TRBV7-9 with TRBJ2-1, with 8 bases aligning to TRBD2. The CDR3 runs to 14 residues. Per the germline V gene, CDR1 is SEHNR and CDR2 is FQNEAQ (reference sequence). V trimming: 5 bases; J trimming: 6 bases; junction bases outside the gene matches: 6. DNA of the CDR3: TGTGCCAGCAGCCCCACCGGGGGGGTCAATGAGCAGTTCTTC. Translation gives CASSPTGGVNEQFF.

This rearrangement joins TRBV6-5 to TRBJ2-3, with no clear D. The V gene lost 6 bases and the J gene lost 1 base, with 11 bases spanning the gap. Germline V gene sequence: CDR1 MNHEY, CDR2 SVGAGI. There are 14 residues in the CDR3. The DNA for the CDR3 is TGTGCCAGCAGGCGATTGGTGGGCACAGATACGCAGTATTTT. The encoded protein is CASRRLVGTDTQYF.

The chain recombines TRBV19 with TRBJ1-1; 7 nucleotides align to TRBD1. J was trimmed by 4 bases and V by 6 bases; bases with no gene match: 8. Germline CDR1 and CDR2: LNHDA and SQIVND (reference sequence). This CDR3 has 14 residues. The CDR3 here is CASSSTRTGTEAFF. The DNA of the CDR3 is TGTGCCAGTAGCAGCACTCGGACAGGCACTGAAGCTTTCTTT.

The chain links TRBV6-1 to TRBJ2-1; 11 nucleotides agree with TRBD1. Trimming removed 3 bases from V and 0 bases from J; junction bases left unmatched: 10. Germline V gene lookup returns CDR1 MNHNS and CDR2 SASEGT. The CDR3 spans 19 residues. The CDR3 nucleotides are TGTGCCAGCAGTGACTTCCCGGGACAGGGGGGGAGCTCCTACAATGAGCAGTTCTTC. As protein: CASSDFPGQGGSSYNEQFF.

The chain is built from TRBV7-2 and TRBJ2-5; TRBD2 aligns across 11 bases. Germline V gene lookup returns CDR1 SGHTA and CDR2 FQGNSA. The trim removed 3 bases at V and 0 bases at J, leaving 3 bases unmatched. CDR3 size: 16 residues. CDR3 loop: CASSLTSGVYQETQYF. The CDR3 region has the DNA TGTGCCAGCAGCTTGACTAGCGGGGTGTACCAAGAGACCCAGTACTTC. The full variable domain, rest sourced from reference TRBV7-2 and TRBJ2-5, is GAGVSQSPSNKVTEKGKDVELRCDPISGHTALYWYRQSLGQGLEFLIYFQGNSAPDKSGLPSDRFSAERTGGSVSTLTIQRTQQEDSAVYLCASSLTSGVYQETQYFGPGTRLLVL.

This chain connects TRBV11-3 to TRBJ2-7, with TRBD1 matching 9 bases. This CDR3 is 14 amino acids long. Per the germline V gene, CDR1 is SGHNT and CDR2 is YENEEA. With V trimmed by 5 bases and J by 5 bases, 7 bases remained unmatched. The CDR3 here is CASSPGTGLHEQYF. DNA for the CDR3: TGTGCCAGCAGCCCCGGGACAGGGTTACACGAGCAGTACTTC.

The rearrangement uses TRBV5-1 and TRBJ1-1; 8 nucleotides line up with TRBD1. The CDR3 contains 14 residues. V lost 4 bases to trimming and J lost 7 bases; unmatched junction nucleotides: 9. Germline assignment: CDR1 SGHRS and CDR2 YFSETQ. CDR3 sequence (DNA): TGCGCCAGCAGCAAAAATAGCGGACAGGGTGAAGCTTTCTTT. Protein sequence: CASSKNSGQGEAFF.

The rearrangement uses TRBV2 and TRBJ2-7, with D perhaps being TRBD1 or TRBD2 (5 bases each). The CDR3 is 12 amino acids. The V end was cut by 5 bases, the J end by 3 bases, with 8 bases between. Germline lookup yields CDR1 SNHLY and CDR2 FYNNEI. CDR3 residues: CASSWGNYEQYF. The CDR3 DNA reads TGTGCCAGCAGTTGGGGGAACTACGAGCAGTACTTC.

This sequence joins TRBV18 and TRBJ2-2; D possibly corresponds to TRBD1 (6 bases). The CDR3 contains 13 residues. Germline CDR1 and CDR2: KGHSH and LQKENI. V lost 3 bases and J lost 4, with 6 bases in between. CDR3 region: CASSPTGTGELFF. CDR3 in DNA: TGTGCCAGCTCACCGACAGGCACCGGGGAGCTGTTTTTT.

This clone was counted once. V is TRBV2 and J is TRBJ2-3; TRBD2 agrees at 7 bases. This CDR3 spans 16 amino acids. The J segment lost 3 bases and the V segment lost 8 bases, leaving 14 bases of the junction unmatched. Germline V gene lookup returns CDR1 SNHLY and CDR2 FYNNEI. CDR3 amino acids: CASAQGVGRLTDTQYF. DNA of the CDR3: TGTGCCAGCGCCCAAGGGGTCGGGAGGTTAACAGATACGCAGTATTTT.

In its sample, this clone was seen a few times. This rearrangement joins TRBV28 to TRBJ2-1; perhaps TRBD1 as D (5 bases). The CDR3 extends over 11 amino acids. The germline V gene encodes CDR1 MDHEN and CDR2 SYDVKM. Trimming removed 4 bases at V and 11 bases at J, with 9 bases between. The CDR3 loop reads CASSSWTQQFF. Written as DNA, the CDR3 is TGTGCCAGCAGTTCATGGACACAGCAGTTCTTC. The full variable domain, with the rest looked up from reference TRBV28 and TRBJ2-1, is DVKVTQSSRYLVKRTGEKVFLECVQDMDHENMFWYRQDPGLGLRLIYFSYDVKMKEKGDIPEGYSVSREKKERFSLILESASTNQTSMYLCASSSWTQQFFGPGTRLTVL.

V is TRBV7-2 and J is TRBJ2-2; 9 bases are shared with TRBD1. Germline CDR1 is SGHTA and CDR2 is FQGNSA. The V gene end was trimmed by 5 bases and the J gene end by 6 bases; junction bases not matched to a gene: 7. The CDR3 is 15 amino acids. CDR3 protein: CASSIHRGLAGELFF. The CDR3 nucleotides are TGTGCCAGCAGCATACACAGGGGGCTAGCCGGGGAGCTGTTTTTT.

The chain is built from TRBV4-1 and TRBJ1-2; 7 bases are a match to TRBD1. This CDR3 has 12 residues. Germline values: CDR1 MGHRA, CDR2 YSYEKL. J gave up 6 bases and V 2 bases, and 0 bases lay outside the gene matches. The CDR3: CASSQTGDGYTF. Here the CDR3 DNA reads TGCGCCAGCAGCCAAACAGGGGATGGCTACACCTTC.

The chain recombines TRBV30 with TRBJ1-2, with 9 nucleotides matching TRBD1. With 3 bases clipped from V and 4 bases from J, the junction kept 18 bases outside the gene matches. The CDR3 totals 18 residues. Per the germline V gene, CDR1 is GTSNPN and CDR2 is SVGIG (reference sequence). The CDR3 loop reads CAWSFLRGTGRYGYGYTF. CDR3 bases: TGTGCCTGGAGCTTCCTCCGAGGGACAGGGAGATATGGCTATGGCTACACCTTC.

This clone was observed a few times. The chain joins TRBV7-9 to TRBJ2-7; TRBD1 agrees at 7 bases. The CDR3 totals 15 residues. The junction had 9 bases not matched to a gene; V was cut back by 2 bases and J by 5 bases. Germline loops: CDR1 SEHNR, CDR2 FQNEAQ (reference sequence). The CDR3, as DNA: TGTGCCAGCAGCTTAACGACAGGGCTGGTCCACGAGCAGTACTTC. Residues: CASSLTTGLVHEQYF.

The chain combines TRBV10-3 with TRBJ2-1; D unresolved. The ends were cut back, 6 bases at V and 5 bases at J, with 8 bases in the middle. The CDR3 is 12 residues long. Germline values: CDR1 ENHRY, CDR2 SYGVKD. The CDR3 region is CAIRDTDNEQFF. Written as DNA, the CDR3 is TGTGCCATCAGAGACACCGACAATGAGCAGTTCTTC.